The entry below gives a single TCR beta chain sequence along with its context. Its antigen remains unknown. The data originate from a study of metastatic and nonmetastatic thyroid tumors. Background on the study: Repertoires from malignant and benign thyroid patients were compared across blood and tumor or nodule tissue. Findings of the study overall: For both blood and tumor, malignant thyroid tumors reportedly showed significantly higher TCR beta diversity than benign nodules did.

Patients underwent thyroid surgery, and none had received any treatment before it. In the authors' workflow: What underpinned the distant-metastasis classifier for papillary thyroid cancer was the set of CDR3 differences across clinicopathological groups. With MiXCR, TCRdb reprocessed the PCR reads. These V and J calls rely on TCRdb rather than the paper's analysis. Here the sample spans 30,000 to 35,000 clones, 35% being singletons. The V gene's germline CDR1 is SGHAT and CDR2 FQNNGV. The CDR3 is made up of 14 amino acids. Trimming cost V 5 bases and J 8 bases, with 16 bases left between them. The clonotype was recovered from a female donor with papillary thyroid cancer or a benign thyroid nodule (not recorded which). Some clones in this sample may be carry-over from other donors' samples. The J gene is TRBJ2-1, the V gene TRBV11-2; possible D gene TRBD2, 6 bases. The sample was tumor tissue. The CDR3: CASSPRDWRHEQFF. Written as DNA, the CDR3 is TGTGCCAGCAGCCCCAGGGACTGGCGGCATGAGCAGTTCTTC.